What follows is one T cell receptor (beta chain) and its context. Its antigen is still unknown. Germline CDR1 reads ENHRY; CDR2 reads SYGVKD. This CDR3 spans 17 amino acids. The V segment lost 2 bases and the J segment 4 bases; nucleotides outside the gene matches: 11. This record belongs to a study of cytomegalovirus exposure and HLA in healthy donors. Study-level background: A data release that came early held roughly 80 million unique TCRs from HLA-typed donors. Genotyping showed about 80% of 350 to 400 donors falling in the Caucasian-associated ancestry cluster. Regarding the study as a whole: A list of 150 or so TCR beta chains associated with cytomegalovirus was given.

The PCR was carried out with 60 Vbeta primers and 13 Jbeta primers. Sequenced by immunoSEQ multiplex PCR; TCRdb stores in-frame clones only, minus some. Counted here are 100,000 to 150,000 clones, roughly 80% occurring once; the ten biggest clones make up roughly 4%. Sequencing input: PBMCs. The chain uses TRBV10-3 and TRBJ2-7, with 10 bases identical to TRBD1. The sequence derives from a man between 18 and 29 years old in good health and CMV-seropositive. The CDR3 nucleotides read TGTGCCATCAGTGAGACGGAACCGGGACAGGGGCCTTACGAGCAGTACTTC. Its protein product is CAISETEPGQGPYEQYF.